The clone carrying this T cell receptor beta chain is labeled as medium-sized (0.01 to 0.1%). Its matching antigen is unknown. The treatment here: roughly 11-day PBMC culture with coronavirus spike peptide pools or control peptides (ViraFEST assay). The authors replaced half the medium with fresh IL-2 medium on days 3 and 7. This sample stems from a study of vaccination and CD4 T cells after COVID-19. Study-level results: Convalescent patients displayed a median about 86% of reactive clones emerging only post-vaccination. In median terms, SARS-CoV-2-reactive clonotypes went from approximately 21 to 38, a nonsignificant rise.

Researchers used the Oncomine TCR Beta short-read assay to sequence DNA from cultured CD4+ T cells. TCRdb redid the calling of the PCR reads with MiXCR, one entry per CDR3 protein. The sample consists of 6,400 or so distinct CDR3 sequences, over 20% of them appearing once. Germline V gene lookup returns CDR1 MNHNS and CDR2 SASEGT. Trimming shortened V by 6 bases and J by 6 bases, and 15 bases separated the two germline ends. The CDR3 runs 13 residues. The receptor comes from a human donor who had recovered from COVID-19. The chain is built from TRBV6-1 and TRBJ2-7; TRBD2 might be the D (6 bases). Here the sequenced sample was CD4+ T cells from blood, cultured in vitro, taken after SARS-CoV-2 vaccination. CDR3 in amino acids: CASSQTAGGEQYF. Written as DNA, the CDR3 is TGTGCCAGCAGCCAAACAGCGGGTGGCGAGCAGTACTTC.